This TCR beta chain stems from a study of identifying expanded T cells in peripheral blood. The study's findings and limits: Variance in clone template counts between approximately 2-week samples significantly increased with total template count across all healthy donors. Technical replicates showed around 1.1 changed clones; around two weeks roughly 15; four weeks 19.

The assay was immunoSEQ multiplex PCR, and TCRdb's table has in-frame clones only and misses some. The sample comprises 100,000 to 150,000 clones, approximately 84% of which are singletons, and more than 2.5% rests with the top ten. Points on this clone: Its specificity is unknown.

Collection occurred without any documented infections or immune events in donors. This CDR3 comprises 16 residues. Germline values: CDR1 SGDLS, CDR2 YYNGEE. V gave up 0 bases and J gave up 8 bases, with 20 bases separating them. This chain uses TRBV9 with TRBJ1-2; D possibly corresponds to TRBD1 (6 bases). Sequencing was carried out using blood. This TCR came from a person between 18 and 69 years old in good health. CDR3 sequence: CASSVVGKPGVGGYTF. CDR3 in DNA: TGTGCCAGCAGCGTAGTGGGGAAGCCAGGGGTTGGGGGCTACACCTTC.